The 18 T cell receptor beta chains listed next were all sequenced from one sample in a study of blood T cell repertoires in COVID-19. The table came from immunoSEQ multiplex PCR; TCRdb's copy has only in-frame clones and leaves some out. The sample includes approximately 250,000 clones, 70% to 90% seen only once; the top ten take approximately 14%. Material: peripheral blood. Source of these receptors: a woman in her sixties or seventies with COVID-19, enrolled during active disease.

V and J are TRBV12-3 or TRBV12-4 and TRBJ2-1, with D maybe TRBD2 (5 bases). The CDR3 sequence is 13 residues long. The germline V and J ends were trimmed by 3 bases and 6 bases, with 9 bases remaining between them. CDR3 DNA: TGTGCCAGCAGTTTGAGGGAGTTCAATGAGCAGTTCTTC. Protein sequence: CASSLREFNEQFF.

This chain links TRBV2 with TRBJ2-1, with 9 bases identical to TRBD2. The V segment lost 8 bases and the J segment 4 bases; nucleotides outside the gene matches: 6. Per the germline V gene, CDR1 is SNHLY and CDR2 is FYNNEI. CDR3 length: 14 residues. CDR3 DNA: TGTGCCAGCTCGCTAGCGGGGCTGTACAATGAGCAGTTCTTC. This translates into CASSLAGLYNEQFF.

This chain uses TRBV7-2 with TRBJ2-1, with 13 bases that match TRBD2. This CDR3 has 15 amino acids. CDR1 is SGHTA, CDR2 FQGNSA, per germline. Trimming at V came to 5 bases and at J to 6 bases, leaving 4 bases not matched to a gene. The CDR3, as DNA: TGTGCCAGCAGCCCCCGACTAGCGGGGGGCAATGAGCAGTTCTTC. Protein: CASSPRLAGGNEQFF.

The rearrangement uses TRBV5-3 and TRBJ1-5, with 9 nucleotides matching TRBD1. TRBV5-3 is noted as an ORF with a role that remains uncertain. V lost 7 bases to trimming and J lost 0 bases; unmatched junction nucleotides: 11. The CDR3 loop spans 17 amino acids. CDR3 DNA: TGTGCCAGATATAACTGGGACAGGGCATTTAGCAATCAGCCCCAGCATTTT. Its translation is CARYNWDRAFSNQPQHF.

This clone occurred once. This chain uses TRBV4-3 with TRBJ1-2; 9 bases are a match to TRBD1. CDR3 length equals 17 residues. Germline V gene lookup returns CDR1 LGHNA and CDR2 YSLEER. Losses at the gene ends were 0 bases for V and 8 bases for J; bases not matched to a gene: 13. Here the CDR3 reads CASSQDRWTGDSRGYTF. In DNA form, the CDR3 reads TGCGCCAGCAGCCAAGATAGATGGACAGGGGATTCGAGGGGCTACACCTTC.

The chain has TRBV3-1 (or the pseudogene TRBV3-2) and TRBJ2-7, with D tentatively TRBD1 (6 bases). Germline V gene sequence: CDR1 LGHDT, CDR2 YNNKEL (reference sequence). Trimming left V 4 bases short and J 3 bases short, with 10 bases between. This CDR3 has 13 amino acids. In DNA form, the CDR3 reads TGTGCCAGCAGCCTCCGACAGGACTACGAGCAGTACTTC. Protein: CASSLRQDYEQYF.

The chain uses TRBV7-3 and TRBJ2-2, with 7 bases lining up with TRBD1. Trimming removed 6 bases from V and 0 bases from J; junction bases left unmatched: 1. The CDR3 totals 14 residues. Germline V lookup: CDR1 SGHTA, CDR2 FQGTGA. The CDR3 loop is CASRDRSNTGELFF. As DNA, the CDR3 is TGTGCCAGCAGGGACAGGTCGAACACCGGGGAGCTGTTTTTT.

This chain links TRBV6-6 with TRBJ1-2, with a tentative D call TRBD1 (5 bases). Trimming cost V 7 bases and J 7 bases, with 16 bases left between them. The germline V gene has CDR1 MNHNY and CDR2 SVGAGI (reference sequence). The CDR3 extends over 13 amino acids. In DNA form, the CDR3 reads TGTGCCAGCAAAGTAGGCAGGGCAGGTGGCTACACCTTC. Translation: CASKVGRAGGYTF.

This chain links TRBV5-8 with TRBJ2-3; 16 bases are shared with TRBD2. The CDR3 is 20 residues long. Germline V gene lookup returns CDR1 SGHTS and CDR2 YDEGEE. The V and J ends lost 7 bases and 4 bases, in that order; junction bases with no gene match: 18. In DNA form, the CDR3 reads TGTGCCAGCCCGAATTCGGTCGGGACTAGCGGGGGGGCCGGAGCAGATACGCAGTATTTT. This encodes CASPNSVGTSGGAGADTQYF.

The chain combines TRBV30 with TRBJ2-7; 13 bases fit TRBD2. Germline values: CDR1 GTSNPN, CDR2 SVGIG (reference sequence). The CDR3 spans 14 residues. Losses at the gene ends were 0 bases for V and 4 bases for J; bases not matched to a gene: 0. The CDR3 here is CAWSVLAGGYEQYF. CDR3 in DNA: TGTGCCTGGAGTGTACTAGCGGGGGGGTACGAGCAGTACTTC.

The CDR3 here is CASSYRGDRTYEQYF. The DNA of the CDR3 is TGTGCCAGCAGTTATAGAGGAGACAGGACCTACGAGCAGTACTTC. The V gene is TRBV27, the J gene TRBJ2-7; the D gene is possibly TRBD1 (6 bases). In germline, CDR1 is MNHEY, CDR2 SMNVEV (reference sequence). The CDR3 is made up of 15 amino acids. V lost 4 bases to trimming and J lost 2 bases, with 15 bases between them.

The genes are TRBV10-2 and TRBJ2-7; TRBD1 aligns across 8 bases. The CDR3 runs 14 residues. CDR1 and CDR2 (germline): WSHSY, SAAADI. Unmatched junction bases numbered 12, after V lost 7 bases and J lost 7 bases. Here the CDR3 reads CASTESGGLGEQYF. CDR3 DNA sequence: TGCGCCAGCACCGAATCAGGGGGCCTAGGGGAGCAGTACTTC.

This rearrangement joins TRBV6-5 to TRBJ1-2; D is undetermined. Germline V gene lookup returns CDR1 MNHEY and CDR2 SVGAGI. The CDR3 runs 15 residues. The V gene lost 0 bases and the J gene lost 5 bases, with 13 bases spanning the gap. CDR3 sequence reads: CASSYSTGSDYGYTF. The CDR3 nucleotides read TGTGCCAGCAGTTACTCGACCGGCAGCGATTATGGCTACACCTTC.

DNA for the CDR3: TGCAGCGTTCCCGGACAGGGAGTAGGATCACCCCTCCACTTT. Translated: CSVPGQGVGSPLHF. The chain is built from TRBV29-1 and TRBJ1-6, with 8 bases identical to TRBD1. The CDR3 totals 14 residues. Losses at the gene ends were 5 bases for V and 10 bases for J; bases not matched to a gene: 10. Germline V lookup: CDR1 SQVTM, CDR2 ANQGSEA.

J is TRBJ2-5 and V is TRBV2, with a weak D call TRBD1 (6 bases). Trimming stripped 2 bases from V and 1 base from J, with 14 bases between. The CDR3 runs to 16 residues. Per germline, CDR1 SNHLY and CDR2 FYNNEI. CDR3 sequence reads: CASSELSRGSQETQYF. DNA for the CDR3: TGTGCCAGCAGTGAACTATCTAGGGGGTCCCAAGAGACCCAGTACTTC.

This rearrangement joins TRBV24-1 to TRBJ1-1; D may be TRBD1 (5 bases). This CDR3 region has 12 residues. Germline V gene lookup returns CDR1 KGHDR and CDR2 SFDVKD. Trimming removed 7 bases from V and 7 bases from J, with 12 bases in between. The DNA of the CDR3 is TGTGCCACCAGGGCGAACCAGGGTGAAGCTTTCTTT. Its translation is CATRANQGEAFF.

The chain joins TRBV7-7 to TRBJ2-7; 8 positions match TRBD2. Germline trimming cut 5 bases from V and 7 bases from J; bases unmatched to any gene: 4. Germline CDR1 and CDR2: SSHAT and FNYEAQ (reference sequence). The CDR3 is made up of 12 amino acids. The CDR3 reads CASSGTSGEQYF. CDR3 sequence (DNA): TGTGCCAGCAGCGGCACTAGCGGTGAGCAGTACTTC.

The chain uses TRBV30 and TRBJ1-2; no clear D. The CDR3 extends over 13 amino acids. The ends were cut back, 2 bases at V and 2 bases at J, with 9 bases in the middle. In germline, CDR1 is GTSNPN, CDR2 SVGIG (reference sequence). CDR3 sequence: CAWSLGVNYGYTF. The DNA of the CDR3 is TGTGCCTGGAGTCTGGGAGTAAACTATGGCTACACCTTC.